Listed here is a single T cell receptor beta chain. The antigen is undetermined. This entry belongs to a study of T cell responses to AZD1222 COVID-19 vaccine. Broader study findings: Spike-specific TCR breadth and depth grew following two AZD1222 doses. Donors in the cohort were predominantly white British and more often female, and clonal diversity was possibly underestimated. Repertoires were obtained solely post-peak T cell response.

There are 16 residues in the CDR3. CDR1 and CDR2 from the germline V gene are SEHNR and FQNEAQ (reference sequence). The V and J ends lost 5 bases and 0 bases, in that order; junction bases with no gene match: 8. Clones were sequenced by immunoSEQ multiplex PCR, and TCRdb holds only the in-frame ones, with some missing. The sample consists of about 150,000 clones, 92% of them appearing once. Whether given at about 4 or about 12 weeks, second doses were pooled. This sample comprised peripheral blood, obtained 28 days after the second AZD1222 dose. The V and J genes are TRBV7-9 and TRBJ1-1; 8 bases are shared with TRBD1. The TCR originated in an adult who received the AZD1222 COVID-19 vaccine. This CDR3 reads CASSPRGGQVNTEAFF. In DNA, the CDR3 is TGTGCCAGCAGCCCCAGGGGGGGACAGGTGAACACTGAAGCTTTCTTT.